This T cell receptor (beta chain) was sequenced during a study of cytomegalovirus exposure and HLA in healthy donors. Study-wide points: The tendency of first-cohort TCR clusters to co-occur in the roughly 130 validation repertoires was the finding of a later analysis.

The donors formed part of the 120-subject validation cohort, distinct from the roughly 660-subject first cohort. The repertoire was sequenced with immunoSEQ multiplex PCR; TCRdb's copy has only in-frame clones and lacks some. This table holds some 310,000 clones, nearly 90% found once. In regard to this clone: What it binds is unknown.

V lost 5 bases to trimming and J lost 3 bases; unmatched junction nucleotides: 10. Germline values: CDR1 SQVTM, CDR2 ANQGSEA. The CDR3 length is 14 residues. This TCR derives from a man aged 25-45 years in good health and CMV-seronegative. The chain links TRBV29-1 to TRBJ2-7; 7 positions agree with TRBD1. The sequenced material came from PBMCs. CDR3 sequence: CSVLLGGSYYEQYF. The CDR3, as DNA: TGCAGCGTTTTATTAGGGGGCAGTTACTACGAGCAGTACTTC.